Presented here are 26 T cell receptor beta chains from one specimen sequenced in a study of blood T cells in healthy people across ages. A second 7 to 11 cycle PCR used barcoded and J-beta primers. Via MiXCR, TCRdb re-called the 5' RACE reads, giving one row per CDR3 protein. The sample gives hundreds of thousands of distinct CDR3 sequences, roughly 43% of which show up once; 25% to 35% is in the top ten. The sequencing input was blood. All receptors come from a man aged 80 or over in good health.

In this sample, this clonotype turned up many times. The chain links TRBV10-3 to TRBJ2-7, with D possibly TRBD1 on 5 matching bases. Germline CDR1 and CDR2: ENHRY and SYGVKD. V was pared by 2 bases and J by 6 bases, with 14 bases between. The CDR3 loop spans 14 amino acids. The CDR3 here is CAISEDGPRGEQYF. The CDR3 DNA follows: TGTGCCATCAGTGAGGACGGACCTAGGGGCGAGCAGTACTTC.

V is TRBV20-1 and J is TRBJ2-1; D is unclear. The CDR3 loop spans 13 amino acids. Looked up from germline, CDR1 is DFQATT and CDR2 is SNEGSKA (reference sequence). Deletions cut 6 bases from V and 0 bases from J, with 9 bases between. The CDR3 DNA sequence: TGCAGTGCCTCTCTAAGCTCCTACAATGAGCAGTTCTTC. Translation gives CSASLSSYNEQFF.

A few counts support this clonotype. This chain connects TRBV7-9 to TRBJ2-1; D might be TRBD2 (6 bases). This CDR3 has 12 residues. The V and J ends lost 5 bases and 15 bases respectively, with 17 bases between them. The V gene's germline CDR1 is SEHNR and CDR2 FQNEAQ (reference sequence). For the CDR3, the DNA is TGTGCCAGCAGCCTCCCGGAGGGTAGACGGTTCTTC. Translation gives CASSLPEGRRFF.

The V gene is TRBV6-5, the J gene TRBJ2-5, with 9 bases identical to TRBD2. This CDR3 has 16 residues. Germline trimming cut 5 bases from V and 2 bases from J; bases unmatched to any gene: 9. The germline gives CDR1 MNHEY, CDR2 SVGAGI. The CDR3 sequence: CASSRGAGGPQETQYF. The CDR3 nucleotides are TGTGCCAGCAGTCGGGGGGCGGGAGGGCCTCAAGAGACCCAGTACTTC.

DNA of the CDR3: TGTGCCAGCAGTCCATGGGCAGGGATCGACTATGGCTACACCTTC. This translates into CASSPWAGIDYGYTF. The chain uses TRBV27 and TRBJ1-2; D may be TRBD1 (5 bases). The germline V gene has CDR1 MNHEY and CDR2 SMNVEV (reference sequence). The V gene lost 5 bases and the J gene lost 3 bases, with 16 bases spanning the gap. CDR3 length: 15 amino acids.

This clonotype has more than one count but fewer than ten. The rearrangement links TRBV6-4 to TRBJ2-1; tentatively, D is TRBD2 (6 bases). V lost 2 bases, J lost 7 bases, and 12 bases lay in between. Germline assignment: CDR1 MRHNA and CDR2 SNTAGT. There are 14 residues in the CDR3. The CDR3 here is CASSDGLARNEQFF. The CDR3 nucleotides are TGTGCCAGCAGTGACGGGCTAGCGAGGAATGAGCAGTTCTTC.

This chain uses TRBV5-1 with TRBJ2-6; D call uncertain. Germline loops: CDR1 SGHRS, CDR2 YFSETQ. Trimming took off 3 bases at V and 0 bases at J, with 10 bases between the two ends. The CDR3 is 16 residues long. The CDR3 protein is CASSSDGPSGANVLTF. DNA for the CDR3: TGCGCCAGCAGCTCAGACGGACCCTCTGGGGCCAACGTCCTGACTTTC.

This clonotype has a handful of counts. The chain carries TRBV12-3 or TRBV12-4 and TRBJ2-5, with 11 bases identical to TRBD1. The DNA end lines up better with TRBJ2-7; the J call may be wrong. This CDR3 has 14 amino acids. In DNA form, the CDR3 reads TGTGCCAGCAGTCCTCGGGACAGGGGGAGCGAGCAGTACTTC. Translation gives CASSPRDRGSEQYF.

The genes are TRBV7-2 and TRBJ2-5, with 8 bases fitting TRBD2. The closer fit of TRBJ2-7 to the DNA end suggests the J call may be wrong. Germline V lookup: CDR1 SGHTA, CDR2 FQGNSA. CDR3 size: 16 residues. CDR3 DNA: TGTACCAGCAGCCCTCAATCGGGGGGGGGAAACTACGAGCAGTACTTC. Encoded protein: CTSSPQSGGGNYEQYF.

The chain carries TRBV6-2 or TRBV6-3 and TRBJ2-7; 7 bases agree with TRBD1. The CDR3 covers 15 residues. CDR1 is MNHEY and CDR2 is SVGEGT in the germline V gene. Trimming cost V 4 bases and J 0 bases; bases outside gene matches: 6. The CDR3 loop reads CASSFNRGPSYEQYF. Here the CDR3 DNA reads TGTGCCAGCAGTTTCAACAGGGGTCCCTCCTACGAGCAGTACTTC.

This clonotype was observed a few times. The junction does not match germline at one end; this may be a read error. J is TRBJ2-6 and V is TRBV3-1; TRBD1 is a possible D gene (5 bases). This CDR3 contains 17 residues. CDR1 and CDR2 (germline): LGHDT, YNNKEL (reference sequence). DNA for the CDR3: TGTGCCAGCAGCCAAGACACGGACGGATCTGGGGCCAACATCCTGACTTTC. Translated: CASSQDTDGSGANILTF.

Regarding this clonotype: This sequence may be a read error, since a much larger clone differs from it by one base. The V and J genes are TRBV24-1 and TRBJ2-5, with D unresolved. The CDR3 loop spans 15 amino acids. Per germline, CDR1 KGHDR and CDR2 SFDVKD. Trimming took 2 bases from V and 3 from J, leaving 12 bases between them. CDR3 loop: CATSDSKGAEETQYF. CDR3 DNA sequence: TGTGCCACCAGTGATTCGAAGGGCGCGGAAGAGACCCAGTACTTC.

This chain uses TRBV20-1 with TRBJ2-1, with TRBD1 as a possible D gene (5 bases). The CDR3 spans 14 residues. V gave up 3 bases and J gave up 0 bases, with 9 bases separating them. Germline values: CDR1 DFQATT, CDR2 SNEGSKA (reference sequence). The CDR3, as DNA: TGCAGTGCTAGGGGGCCGCTCTCCTACAATGAGCAGTTCTTC. This translates into CSARGPLSYNEQFF.

This clonotype has a count of ten or more. V and J are TRBV4-3 and TRBJ1-2; unclear D gene. The CDR3 covers 13 residues. V was cut by 0 bases and J by 2 bases, with 4 bases left in between. Germline V lookup: CDR1 LGHNA, CDR2 YSLEER. Written as DNA, the CDR3 is TGCGCCAGCAGCCAAGACCACAACTATGGCTACACCTTC. This encodes CASSQDHNYGYTF.

The chain links TRBV12-3 or TRBV12-4 to TRBJ1-2; 7 bases map to TRBD1. The J segment lost 4 bases and the V segment lost 6 bases, leaving 5 bases of the junction unmatched. This CDR3 comprises 13 residues. Written as DNA, the CDR3 is TGTGCCAGCAGCAGACAGGGCTTCTATGGCTACACCTTC. It is translated as CASSRQGFYGYTF.

This sequence joins TRBV20-1 and TRBJ1-1; a weak D match, TRBD1 (5 bases). This CDR3 has 14 amino acids. Trimming stripped 6 bases from V and 2 bases from J, with 16 bases between. CDR1 and CDR2 from the germline V gene are DFQATT and SNEGSKA (reference sequence). The CDR3 sequence: CSARHGRGNTEAFF. CDR3 nucleotide sequence: TGCAGTGCCAGACACGGAAGGGGAAACACTGAAGCTTTCTTT.

Only a few counts were recorded for this clonotype. V and J are TRBV4-2 and TRBJ2-2, with no clear D. The CDR3 extends over 14 amino acids. Germline CDR1 and CDR2: LGHNA and YNFKEQ. Trimming shortened V by 1 base and J by 0 bases, and 3 bases separated the two germline ends. The CDR3 coding sequence is TGTGCCAGCAGCCAAGGCCCGAACACCGGGGAGCTGTTTTTT. Translation gives CASSQGPNTGELFF.

This clonotype showed up just a few times. This chain connects TRBV6-5 to TRBJ2-1; D remains ambiguous. Per the germline V gene, CDR1 is MNHEY and CDR2 is SVGAGI. The CDR3 has 13 residues. Trimming removed 0 bases from V and 8 bases from J, with 8 bases in between. The CDR3 coding sequence is TGTGCCAGCAGTTACTCGGTTTCGGATGAGCAGTTCTTC. Translation: CASSYSVSDEQFF.

This clonotype was observed a handful of times. The J gene is TRBJ2-5, the V gene TRBV5-1, with D uncertain. The CDR3 length is 14 residues. Germline CDR1 is SGHRS and CDR2 is YFSETQ. V was shortened by 4 bases and J by 0 bases, with 10 bases between the two germline ends. As DNA, the CDR3 is TGCGCCAGCAGCCATAGACCCAACCAAGAGACCCAGTACTTC. It yields the protein CASSHRPNQETQYF.

This clonotype was picked up many times. The chain has TRBV6-1 and TRBJ2-6; D is possibly TRBD1 (6 bases). There are 17 residues in the CDR3. V lost 0 bases to trimming and J lost 0 bases, with 9 bases between them. From germline, CDR1 is MNHNS and CDR2 SASEGT. Here the CDR3 DNA reads TGTGCCAGCAGTGAAGCGTTGGGGGCCTCTGGGGCCAACGTCCTGACTTTC. Its translation: CASSEALGASGANVLTF.

The V gene is TRBV7-2, the J gene TRBJ1-3; D not certain. The CDR3 is made up of 16 amino acids. Germline V gives CDR1 SGHTA, CDR2 FQGNSA. V was clipped by 0 bases and J by 0 bases, with 9 bases between them. The CDR3 DNA reads as TGTGCCAGCAGCTTAGCGGTCGGCCTCTCTGGAAACACCATATATTTT. Translated: CASSLAVGLSGNTIYF.

V is TRBV7-2 and J is TRBJ2-7; 9 bases line up with TRBD2. CDR1 is SGHTA, CDR2 FQGNSA, per germline. With V trimmed by 1 base and J by 7 bases, 8 bases remained unmatched. The CDR3 is 15 residues long. This chain's CDR3 is CASSLVLAGRNEQYF. In nucleotides, the CDR3 is TGTGCCAGCAGCTTAGTGCTAGCGGGGCGGAATGAGCAGTACTTC.

This chain connects TRBV3-1 to TRBJ2-1; TRBD1 matches 8 bases. With the DNA end fitting TRBJ2-7 better, the J assignment may be wrong. The CDR3 length is 17 residues. Germline V lookup: CDR1 LGHDT, CDR2 YNNKEL (reference sequence). DNA of the CDR3: TGTGCCAGCAGCCAAGATCACCCAGGGGGCTACTACAATGAGCAGTACTTC. It yields the protein CASSQDHPGGYYNEQYF.

The gene calls are TRBV5-1 and TRBJ2-5, with 8 positions matching TRBD1. Trimming at V came to 0 bases and at J to 2 bases, leaving 3 bases not matched to a gene. Germline CDR1 SGHRS, CDR2 YFSETQ. The CDR3 is 15 residues long. The CDR3 region is CASSLAGDRQETQYF. In DNA, the CDR3 is TGCGCCAGCAGCTTGGCCGGGGACAGGCAAGAGACCCAGTACTTC.

The V and J genes are TRBV7-2 and TRBJ1-1, with a possible D match to TRBD1 (6 bases). The CDR3 has 15 amino acids. V was pared by 4 bases and J by 1 base, with 13 bases between. Germline V CDR1 and CDR2: SGHTA, FQGNSA. The CDR3 is CASSSSTGANTEAFF. The DNA for the CDR3 is TGTGCCAGCAGCTCGTCGACAGGAGCGAACACTGAAGCTTTCTTT.

The chain is built from TRBV6-6 and TRBJ1-1; D is uncertain. Germline CDR1 and CDR2: MNHNY and SVGAGI (reference sequence). This CDR3 spans 11 amino acids. V gave up 6 bases and J gave up 8 bases, with 10 bases separating them. The chain's CDR3 is CASRSRGEAFF. Written as DNA, the CDR3 is TGTGCCAGCAGAAGTCGAGGAGAAGCTTTCTTT.